These 8 T cell receptor beta chains were sequenced from one sample in a study of T-cell reconstitution after alpha-beta-depleted transplantation in children (TCRdb year 2016). Receptors were amplified or captured by PCR. The run used an Illumina HiSeq 2500. To normalize quantification of the TCRbeta repertoire, the TCR libraries were built with molecular barcoding that relied on unique molecular identifiers. TCRdb trimmed the raw reads at Q25, called clones with MiXCR and kept productive beta chains. Entries that share a CDR3 protein sequence are merged under the most common genes and DNA. Here the sample has more than 500,000 distinct CDR3 sequences; about an eighth occur a single time. The ten largest clones capture approximately 14% of the sample. The treatment or condition label here, explained by the study, means: allogeneic hematopoietic cell transplantation with graft depleted of TCRalphabeta T cells and CD19 B cells.

Here the sequenced sample was PBMCs, mostly from graft donor cells, taken 180 days after TCRalphabeta/CD19-depleted stem cell transplant. Receptor source: a female patient aged 2-9 years who had a stem cell transplant for aplastic anemia, so the T cells may come from the graft donor.

To note about this clonotype: The germline gene is not matched at one end of the junction; a read error may be the cause. The genes are TRBV6-2 or TRBV6-3 and TRBJ2-1; no reliable D call. CDR1 and CDR2 (germline): MNHEY, SVGEGT. CDR3 length: 12 residues. CDR3 in amino acids: CASSYSFNQQFF. The CDR3 DNA is TGTGCCAGCAGTTACTCGTTCAATCAGCAGTTCTTC.

This clonotype has more than one count but fewer than ten. The rearrangement joins TRBV27 to TRBJ2-2, with D hard to call. V lost 7 bases and J 6 bases, leaving 6 bases between the germline ends. This CDR3 region has 11 residues. CDR1 is MNHEY and CDR2 is SMNVEV in the germline V gene (reference sequence). Here the CDR3 DNA reads TGTGCCAGCAAGTTGGCCGGGGAGCTGTTTTTT. Residues: CASKLAGELFF.

This clonotype has at least ten counts. V usage is TRBV24-1 and J usage is TRBJ2-3, with D perhaps matching TRBD1 or TRBD2 (5 bases each). The CDR3 sequence is 15 residues long. The germline V gene encodes CDR1 KGHDR and CDR2 SFDVKD. Deletions cut 1 base from V and 2 bases from J, with 9 bases between. The DNA of the CDR3 is TGTGCCACCAGTGATTTCGGGGACCCCACAGATACGCAGTATTTT. This translates into CATSDFGDPTDTQYF.

This clonotype was seen many times. For the CDR3, the DNA is TGTGCCAGCAGCTTAGTGGCGGGGGCAATGGGGGAGCAGTACTTC. Translation gives CASSLVAGAMGEQYF. V and J are TRBV7-2 and TRBJ2-7; D may be TRBD2 (7 bases). The CDR3 covers 15 residues. V shed 1 base and J shed 7 bases, with 17 bases lying between them. Germline V gene data show CDR1 as SGHTA and CDR2 as FQGNSA. Variable domain in full (rest from reference TRBV7-2 and TRBJ2-7): GAGVSQSPSNKVTEKGKDVELRCDPISGHTALYWYRQSLGQGLEFLIYFQGNSAPDKSGLPSDRFSAERTGGSVSTLTIQRTQQEDSAVYLCASSLVAGAMGEQYFGPGTRLTVT.

The chain employs TRBV25-1 and TRBJ1-4; D gene unclear. Deletions cut 1 base from V and 4 bases from J, with 4 bases between. The germline V gene encodes CDR1 MGHDK and CDR2 SYGVNS. The CDR3 covers 13 residues. The CDR3 DNA reads as TGTGCCAGCAGTGAATCTTATAATGAAAAACTGTTTTTT. It is translated as CASSESYNEKLFF.

V usage is TRBV9 and J usage is TRBJ1-1, with D perhaps matching TRBD1 (5 bases). In germline, CDR1 is SGDLS, CDR2 YYNGEE. This CDR3 is built from 17 residues. V was pared by 6 bases and J by 4 bases, with 25 bases between. The CDR3 spells CASTRVLPGHRGTEAFF. The CDR3 bases are TGTGCCAGCACCCGAGTCCTTCCCGGCCATAGGGGCACTGAAGCTTTCTTT.

This clonotype was detected ten times or more. The chain combines TRBV5-1 with TRBJ2-1; 9 nucleotides align to TRBD2. The V segment lost 2 bases and the J segment 6 bases; nucleotides outside the gene matches: 15. CDR3 length: 18 amino acids. The germline gives CDR1 SGHRS, CDR2 YFSETQ. CDR3 DNA sequence: TGCGCCAGCAGCTTATTTAGCGGGAGTATGTTCCCCCCCAATGAGCAGTTCTTC. It specifies CASSLFSGSMFPPNEQFF.

This clonotype was observed a few times. The chain uses TRBV30 and TRBJ2-1; tentatively, D is TRBD1 (6 bases). This CDR3 is 13 amino acids long. Germline V gene data show CDR1 as GTSNPN and CDR2 as SVGIG (reference sequence). Trimming stripped 3 bases from V and 7 bases from J, with 13 bases between. This CDR3 reads CAWRTGRANEQFF. CDR3 DNA sequence: TGTGCCTGGAGAACAGGGCGGGCGAATGAGCAGTTCTTC. Variable domain in full (rest from reference TRBV30 and TRBJ2-1): SQTIHQWPATLVQPVGSPLSLECTVEGTSNPNLYWYRQAAGRGLQLLFYSVGIGQISSEVPQNLSASRPQDRQFILSSKKLLLSDSGFYLCAWRTGRANEQFFGPGTRLTVL.